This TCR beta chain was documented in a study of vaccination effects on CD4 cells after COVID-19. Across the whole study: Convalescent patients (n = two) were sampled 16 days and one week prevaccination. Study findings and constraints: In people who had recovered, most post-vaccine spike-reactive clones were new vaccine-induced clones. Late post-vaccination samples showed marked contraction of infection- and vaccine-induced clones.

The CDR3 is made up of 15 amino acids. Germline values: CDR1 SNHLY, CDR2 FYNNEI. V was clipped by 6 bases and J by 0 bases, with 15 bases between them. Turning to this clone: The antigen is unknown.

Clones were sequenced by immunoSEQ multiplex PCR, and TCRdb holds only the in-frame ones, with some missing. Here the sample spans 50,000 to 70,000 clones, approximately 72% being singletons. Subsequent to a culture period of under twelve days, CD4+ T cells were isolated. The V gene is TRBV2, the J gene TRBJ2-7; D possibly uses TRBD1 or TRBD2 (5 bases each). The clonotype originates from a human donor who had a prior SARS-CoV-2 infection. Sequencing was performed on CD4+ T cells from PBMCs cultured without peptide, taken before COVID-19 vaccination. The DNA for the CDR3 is TGTGCCAGCAGGAACGGGGCAGGGAGCTCCTACGAGCAGTACTTC. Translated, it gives CASRNGAGSSYEQYF. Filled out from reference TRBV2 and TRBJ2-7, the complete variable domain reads EPEVTQTPSHQVTQMGQEVILRCVPISNHLYFYWYRQILGQKVEFLVSFYNNEISEKSEIFDDQFSVERPDGSNFTLKIRSTKLEDSAMYFCASRNGAGSSYEQYFGPGTRLTVT.